The clone carrying this T cell receptor beta chain has ten or more counts. Germline lookup yields CDR1 SGDLS and CDR2 YYNGEE. There are 14 residues in the CDR3. Deletions cut 0 bases from V and 3 bases from J, with 8 bases between. TCRdb independently ran MiXCR on the 5' RACE reads; one entry per CDR3 protein. The table records tens of thousands of distinct CDR3 sequences, around 26% of them present only once. The genes are TRBV9 and TRBJ2-3; a weak D match, TRBD2 (5 bases). Sequencing input: tumor-infiltrating memory CD4+ T cells sorted from the breast tumor. Described subset: memory CD4+ T cells, CD4+CD45RO+CD25-. This receptor was obtained from a female donor with breast cancer. The CDR3, as DNA: TGTGCCAGCAGCGTAGGAGGGCCTACAGATACGCAGTATTTT. This codes for CASSVGGPTDTQYF.